The rows below give T cell receptor beta chains drawn from one sample of a study of CD8 T cells in ankylosing spondylitis. TCRdb re-called the 5' RACE reads with MiXCR, one entry per CDR3 protein. The sample has about 280,000 distinct CDR3 sequences; roughly 20% are singletons. Sequenced input: blood, either unsorted or a sorted T cell fraction (not recorded which). These receptors originate from a male donor with ankylosing spondylitis or in good health (not recorded which). CDR3s include the opening cysteine and the closing phenylalanine or tryptophan. Each record gives: CDR3 protein, CDR3 DNA, V gene, J gene, clone size, D gene. D genes are given only for firm matches. Not all rows give a size; the values are once, few, many and, for expanded clones, a class.

CDR3: CASSTGHPFVNGNTIYF
DNA: TGTGCCAGTTCCACGGGACATCCGTTCGTTAATGGAAACACCATATATTTT
V: TRBV21-1
J: TRBJ1-3
size: NA
D: NA

CDR3: CATSDEGKDTGELFF
DNA: TGTGCCACCAGTGATGAGGGGAAGGACACCGGGGAGCTGTTTTTT
V: TRBV24-1
J: TRBJ2-2
size: many
D: NA

CDR3: CASSHGQGEDEKLFF
DNA: TGTGCCAGCAGCCATGGACAGGGAGAAGATGAAAAACTGTTTTTT
V: TRBV12-3/TRBV12-4
J: TRBJ1-4
size: few
D: TRBD1

CDR3: CAIGLAGGNTGELFF
DNA: TGTGCCATCGGGTTGGCAGGAGGGAACACCGGGGAGCTGTTTTTT
V: TRBV10-3
J: TRBJ2-2
size: NA
D: NA

CDR3: CASSEAYPGGLQPQHF
DNA: TGTGCCAGCAGTGAAGCTTACCCGGGGGGTTTGCAGCCCCAGCATTTT
V: TRBV6-1
J: TRBJ1-5
size: NA
D: NA

CDR3: CASRSIDTQYF
DNA: TGTGCCAGCCGGTCTATAGATACGCAGTATTTT
V: TRBV12-3/TRBV12-4
J: TRBJ2-3
size: NA
D: NA

CDR3: CASSPRGGTDNEQFF
DNA: TGTGCCAGCAGCCCCCGGGGTGGGACGGACAATGAGCAGTTCTTC
V: TRBV4-2
J: TRBJ2-1
size: few
D: NA

CDR3: CASSPQGRQPQHF
DNA: TGTGCCAGCAGTCCCCAGGGTCGCCAGCCCCAGCATTTT
V: TRBV12-3/TRBV12-4
J: TRBJ1-5
size: few
D: NA

CDR3: CASSPRDRALNTEAFF
DNA: TGTGCCAGCAGCCCTAGGGACAGGGCGCTGAACACTGAAGCTTTCTTT
V: TRBV7-8
J: TRBJ1-1
size: few
D: TRBD1

CDR3: CASSLGDATDTQYF
DNA: TGCGCCAGCAGCTTGGGGGACGCCACAGATACGCAGTATTTT
V: TRBV5-1
J: TRBJ2-3
size: few
D: NA

CDR3: CSARWGEGKETQYF
DNA: TGCAGTGCTAGATGGGGGGAGGGTAAAGAGACCCAGTACTTC
V: TRBV20-1
J: TRBJ2-5
size: NA
D: TRBD2

CDR3: CASSTVSSGNTIYF
DNA: TGTGCCAGCAGCACAGTCAGCTCTGGAAACACCATATATTTT
V: TRBV7-8
J: TRBJ1-3
size: few
D: NA

CDR3: CAISAGQGGDEQFF
DNA: TGTGCCATCAGCGCGGGTCAGGGGGGCGATGAGCAGTTCTTC
V: TRBV10-3
J: TRBJ2-1
size: NA
D: NA

CDR3: CASSYSGTGEFF
DNA: TGTGCCAGCAGTTACTCCGGGACAGGGGAATTCTTC
V: TRBV6-5
J: TRBJ2-1
size: many
D: TRBD1

CDR3: CASSATGGNEQFF
DNA: TGTGCCAGCAGTGCGACAGGGGGCAATGAGCAGTTCTTC
V: TRBV6-4
J: TRBJ2-1
size: many
D: TRBD1

CDR3: CASSENFSGPYNEQFF
DNA: TGTGCCAGCAGTGAAAATTTTAGCGGGCCTTACAATGAGCAGTTCTTC
V: TRBV2
J: TRBJ2-1
size: few
D: TRBD2

CDR3: CASGYRIESNEQFF
DNA: TGTGCCAGCGGATACAGGATAGAATCCAATGAGCAGTTCTTC
V: TRBV12-3/TRBV12-4
J: TRBJ2-1
size: many
D: NA

CDR3: CASSLAVGTGELFF
DNA: TGTGCCAGCAGTTTAGCTGTAGGCACCGGGGAGCTGTTTTTT
V: TRBV12-3/TRBV12-4
J: TRBJ2-2
size: once
D: NA

CDR3: CASREGRVETEAFF
DNA: TGTGCCAGCAGGGAAGGGAGGGTAGAGACTGAAGCTTTCTTT
V: TRBV12-3/TRBV12-4
J: TRBJ1-1
size: few
D: NA

CDR3: CASSSGQLANTGELFF
DNA: TGTGCCAGCAGTTCTGGACAGTTGGCGAACACCGGGGAGCTGTTTTTT
V: TRBV27
J: TRBJ2-2
size: NA
D: NA

CDR3: CASRYGTSTDTQYF
DNA: TGCGCCAGCAGATATGGGACTAGCACAGATACGCAGTATTTT
V: TRBV5-1
J: TRBJ2-3
size: NA
D: NA

CDR3: CASSVTGAKNIQYF
DNA: TGCGCCAGCAGCGTGACAGGCGCCAAAAACATTCAGTACTTC
V: TRBV5-1
J: TRBJ2-4
size: NA
D: NA

CDR3: CASSRTSGRNTDTQYF
DNA: TGTGCCAGCAGCCGGACTAGCGGGAGGAACACAGATACGCAGTATTTT
V: TRBV7-8
J: TRBJ2-3
size: medium-sized
D: TRBD2

CDR3: CAWGDRIYTEAFF
DNA: TGTGCCTGGGGGGACAGGATCTACACTGAAGCTTTCTTT
V: TRBV30
J: TRBJ1-1
size: NA
D: TRBD1

CDR3: CASRFTGVDTQYF
DNA: TGTGCCAGCAGGTTTACAGGGGTAGATACGCAGTATTTT
V: TRBV14
J: TRBJ2-3
size: NA
D: TRBD1

CDR3: CASTPDRVLGQYF
DNA: TGTGCCAGCACCCCGGACAGGGTTCTCGGTCAGTACTTC
V: TRBV12-3/TRBV12-4
J: TRBJ2-4
size: NA
D: TRBD1

CDR3: CASSLYRGTNVLTF
DNA: TGTGCCAGTTCCTTATACAGGGGAACCAACGTCCTGACTTTC
V: TRBV28
J: TRBJ2-6
size: NA
D: TRBD1

CDR3: CASSLDNRFTGNTIYF
DNA: TGTGCCAGCAGCTTAGACAACAGGTTTACTGGAAACACCATATATTTT
V: TRBV7-9
J: TRBJ1-3
size: NA
D: NA

CDR3: CATGWTASGANVLTF
DNA: TGTGCCACCGGGTGGACAGCCTCTGGGGCCAACGTCCTGACTTTC
V: TRBV28
J: TRBJ2-6
size: NA
D: NA

CDR3: CASSLAGNQETQYF
DNA: TGTGCCAGCAGCTTGGCCGGCAACCAAGAGACCCAGTACTTC
V: TRBV5-1
J: TRBJ2-5
size: many
D: NA

CDR3: CASSPGTGGGRGTEAFF
DNA: TGCGCCAGCAGCCCCGGGACAGGGGGCGGGCGGGGCACTGAAGCTTTCTTT
V: TRBV5-1
J: TRBJ1-1
size: NA
D: TRBD1

CDR3: CAGSGDRVYDTQYF
DNA: TGCGCCGGCAGCGGCGACAGGGTTTACGATACGCAGTATTTT
V: TRBV5-1
J: TRBJ2-3
size: NA
D: TRBD1

CDR3: CSVLGHTDTQYF
DNA: TGCAGCGTTCTAGGGCACACAGATACGCAGTATTTT
V: TRBV29-1
J: TRBJ2-3
size: many
D: NA

CDR3: CASSFYRGRETQYF
DNA: TGTGCCAGCAGTTTCTACAGGGGGCGGGAGACCCAGTACTTC
V: TRBV12-3/TRBV12-4
J: TRBJ2-5
size: NA
D: TRBD1

CDR3: CASSRTGQAGVEKLFF
DNA: TGCGCCAGCAGCAGAACGGGACAGGCGGGGGTTGAAAAACTGTTTTTT
V: TRBV5-1
J: TRBJ1-4
size: NA
D: TRBD1

CDR3: CAISVGAGIYNEQFF
DNA: TGTGCCATCAGTGTCGGAGCGGGAATCTACAATGAGCAGTTCTTC
V: TRBV10-3
J: TRBJ2-1
size: many
D: TRBD2

CDR3: CARGLAGYNEQFF
DNA: TGTGCCAGAGGACTAGCGGGATACAATGAGCAGTTCTTC
V: TRBV27
J: TRBJ2-1
size: few
D: TRBD2

CDR3: CASSLASVGETQYF
DNA: TGCGCCAGCAGCTTGGCCAGTGTAGGAGAGACCCAGTACTTC
V: TRBV5-1
J: TRBJ2-5
size: NA
D: NA